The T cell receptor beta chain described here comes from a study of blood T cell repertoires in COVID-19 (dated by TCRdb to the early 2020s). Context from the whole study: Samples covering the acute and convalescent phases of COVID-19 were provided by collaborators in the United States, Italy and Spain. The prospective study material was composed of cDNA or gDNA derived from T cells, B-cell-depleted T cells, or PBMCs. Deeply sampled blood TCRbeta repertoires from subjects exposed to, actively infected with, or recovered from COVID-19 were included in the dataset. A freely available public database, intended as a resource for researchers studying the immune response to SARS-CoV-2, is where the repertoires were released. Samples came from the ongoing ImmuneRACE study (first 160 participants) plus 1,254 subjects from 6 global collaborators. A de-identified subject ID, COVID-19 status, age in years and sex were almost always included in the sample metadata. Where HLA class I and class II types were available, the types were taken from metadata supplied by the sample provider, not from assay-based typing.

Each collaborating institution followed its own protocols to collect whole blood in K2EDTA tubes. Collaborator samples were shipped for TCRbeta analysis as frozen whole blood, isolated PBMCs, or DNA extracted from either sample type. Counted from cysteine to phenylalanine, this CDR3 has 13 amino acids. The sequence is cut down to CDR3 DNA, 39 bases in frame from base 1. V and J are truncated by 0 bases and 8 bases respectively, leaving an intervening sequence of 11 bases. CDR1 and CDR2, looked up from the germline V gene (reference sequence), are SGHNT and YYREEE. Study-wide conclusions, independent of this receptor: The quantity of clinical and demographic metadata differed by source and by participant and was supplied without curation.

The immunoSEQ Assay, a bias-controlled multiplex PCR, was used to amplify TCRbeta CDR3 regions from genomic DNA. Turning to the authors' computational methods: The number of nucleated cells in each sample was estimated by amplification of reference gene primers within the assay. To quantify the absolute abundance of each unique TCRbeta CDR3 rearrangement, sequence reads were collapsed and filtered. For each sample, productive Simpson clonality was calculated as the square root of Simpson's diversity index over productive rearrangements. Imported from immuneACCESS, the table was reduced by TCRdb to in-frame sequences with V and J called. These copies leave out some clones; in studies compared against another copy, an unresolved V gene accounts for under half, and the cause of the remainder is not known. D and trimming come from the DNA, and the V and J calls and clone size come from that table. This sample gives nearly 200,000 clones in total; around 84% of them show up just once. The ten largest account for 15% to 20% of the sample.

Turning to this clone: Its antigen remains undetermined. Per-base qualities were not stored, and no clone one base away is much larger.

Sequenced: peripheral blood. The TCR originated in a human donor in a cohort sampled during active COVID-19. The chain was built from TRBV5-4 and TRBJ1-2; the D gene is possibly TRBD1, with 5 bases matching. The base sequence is TGTGCCAGCAGCTTGGTAGGGGAGGGCGGCTACACCTTC. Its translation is CASSLVGEGGYTF.